This T cell receptor beta chain originates from a study of T cells in Graves' hyperthyroidism and ophthalmopathy. RNA transcripts were the template for amplifying TCR beta CDR3 regions. An initial round of RT-PCR targeting the TCR CDR3 relied on the HTBI primer set. From the multiplex PCR reads, TCRdb called clonotypes with MiXCR, one entry per CDR3 protein. The sample shows 300,000 to 450,000 distinct CDR3 sequences, approximately 15% of them seen only once. Study findings and constraints: The model identified upcoming ophthalmopathy a median approximately 6.4 months ahead of onset.

The CDR3 contains 14 residues. V lost 3 bases and J 0 bases, leaving 9 bases between the germline ends. Germline CDR1 reads DFQATT; CDR2 reads SNEGSKA (reference sequence). Details on this clonotype: Its antigen is unknown.

Stable Graves' hyperthyroidism denoted no ophthalmopathy progression over 18 months. With a duration under 2 months, the hyperthyroidism was newly diagnosed in patients aged 18 to 65. Exclusions: uncontrolled infection, other autoimmune disease, pregnancy, lactation. This receptor was identified in a woman aged 55-75 years with Graves' hyperthyroidism. The V and J genes are TRBV20-1 and TRBJ2-1; no clear D. Sequencing input: blood. The CDR3 region is CSARTRTSYNEQFF. Here the CDR3 DNA reads TGCAGTGCTAGGACCAGGACCTCCTACAATGAGCAGTTCTTC.